The clone carrying this T cell receptor beta chain was seen more than once but under ten times. Its specificity is unknown. The data derive from a study of T-cell memory formation after mild COVID-19. Looked up from germline, CDR1 is SGHRS and CDR2 is YFSETQ. The CDR3 has 16 amino acids. Trimming at V came to 4 bases and at J to 1 base, leaving 8 bases not matched to a gene. TCRdb re-called the 5' RACE reads through MiXCR, storing one row per CDR3 protein. The sample has about 55,000 distinct CDR3 sequences; 9.5% are singletons. Regarding the study as a whole: Detection of some responders pre-infection suggested pre-existing cross-reactive memory T cells participated. CD4+ contracting clones were mainly CM and EM; CD8+ ones, EMRA.

The J gene is TRBJ2-3, the V gene TRBV5-1; TRBD2 agrees at 8 bases. This receptor was taken from a man aged 18 to 29 who had mild COVID-19 (a few samples of this study predate the infection). Cell type and time point are not known. Sequenced sample: PBMCs or a T cell subset sorted from them (not recorded which). The CDR3 region has the DNA TGCGCCAGCAGCCCGGGGGTCGGGGGGGGCACAGATACGCAGTATTTT. Its protein product is CASSPGVGGGTDTQYF.